This is a list of T cell receptor beta chains from one sample in a study of beta chain features in type 1 diabetes. Sequenced by immunoSEQ multiplex PCR; TCRdb stores in-frame clones only, minus some. Among approximately 17,000 clones listed, roughly 70% were seen once. The sample taken for sequencing was stem cell memory CD4+ T cells from blood. All receptors derive from a man in his thirties or forties with type 1 diabetes. The CDR3 runs from the conserved cysteine through the conserved F or W. The D gene is left open where the match is weak. Expanded clones get a size class; other rows say once, few or many, or leave the size out.

CDR3 DNA: TGTGCCAGCAGCCCCTCAGGGACAGGGGGTCTGGAGTACTTC
CDR3 protein: CASSPSGTGGLEYF
clone size: .
V gene: TRBV11-2
D gene: TRBD1
J gene: TRBJ2-7

CDR3 DNA: TGTGCCAGCAGTCGGGAGGGACTAGCGGAAATCAATGAGCAGTTCTTC
CDR3 protein: CASSREGLAEINEQFF
clone size: .
V gene: TRBV2
D gene: TRBD2
J gene: TRBJ2-1

CDR3 DNA: TGTGCCAGCCGGCCCACAGGATTCAATGAGCAGTTCTTC
CDR3 protein: CASRPTGFNEQFF
clone size: .
V gene: TRBV18
D gene: .
J gene: TRBJ2-1

CDR3 DNA: TGTGCCAGCAGCTTAGGCACAAGACTGCTCTATGGCTACACCTTC
CDR3 protein: CASSLGTRLLYGYTF
clone size: .
V gene: TRBV7-2
D gene: .
J gene: TRBJ1-2

CDR3 DNA: TGTGCCGCTGCCCCGGACAGTAGCTCCTACAATGAGCAGTTCTTC
CDR3 protein: CAAAPDSSSYNEQFF
clone size: .
V gene: TRBV7-2
D gene: .
J gene: TRBJ2-1

CDR3 DNA: TGTGCCACCAGCCCACAACAGGCCGGCTCTGGAAACACCATATATTTT
CDR3 protein: CATSPQQAGSGNTIYF
clone size: .
V gene: TRBV15
D gene: .
J gene: TRBJ1-3

CDR3 DNA: TGTGCCAGCAGCGAGGACAGTCCCTCCGTTAGCTACGAGCAGTACTTC
CDR3 protein: CASSEDSPSVSYEQYF
clone size: once
V gene: TRBV2
D gene: .
J gene: TRBJ2-7

CDR3 DNA: TGTGCCAGCAGCCCACTGGCGGGGGGGTCCTACAATGAGCAGTTCTTC
CDR3 protein: CASSPLAGGSYNEQFF
clone size: .
V gene: TRBV9
D gene: TRBD2
J gene: TRBJ2-1

CDR3 DNA: TGCAGCGTTGAATTTCGGGGGGGGACAGTATCTCAGCCCCAGCATTTT
CDR3 protein: CSVEFRGGTVSQPQHF
clone size: few
V gene: TRBV29-1
D gene: TRBD1
J gene: TRBJ1-5

CDR3 DNA: TGCAGCGCTGACACAGGTAGCACAGATACGCAGTATTTT
CDR3 protein: CSADTGSTDTQYF
clone size: few
V gene: TRBV29-1
D gene: .
J gene: TRBJ2-3

CDR3 DNA: TGCGCCAGCAGCTTCGCGGGAGCCGGGGAGCTGTTTTTT
CDR3 protein: CASSFAGAGELFF
clone size: .
V gene: TRBV5-1
D gene: TRBD2
J gene: TRBJ2-2

CDR3 DNA: TGTGCCAGCAGACCCACCACGACGGGAGTCTCGGAGGGCTACACCTTC
CDR3 protein: CASRPTTTGVSEGYTF
clone size: .
V gene: TRBV27
D gene: .
J gene: TRBJ1-2

CDR3 DNA: TGCGCCAGCAGCTCCGGGACAGGGGGAGGAGATACGCAGTATTTT
CDR3 protein: CASSSGTGGGDTQYF
clone size: .
V gene: TRBV5-1
D gene: TRBD1
J gene: TRBJ2-3

CDR3 DNA: TGTGCCAGCAGCTCTGGACTAGCGGGGGAAGGGACCCAGTACTTC
CDR3 protein: CASSSGLAGEGTQYF
clone size: .
V gene: TRBV5-4
D gene: TRBD2
J gene: TRBJ2-5

CDR3 DNA: TGTGCCAGCAGCTTAACAGGCGGGCGGGAGACCCAGTACTTC
CDR3 protein: CASSLTGGRETQYF
clone size: .
V gene: TRBV7-3
D gene: .
J gene: TRBJ2-5

CDR3 DNA: TGTGCCAGCAGGACGATCGGAGCCGACAACACCGGGGAGCTGTTTTTT
CDR3 protein: CASRTIGADNTGELFF
clone size: .
V gene: TRBV28
D gene: .
J gene: TRBJ2-2

CDR3 DNA: TGTGCCAGCAGCTTGGAAGGACACCTTGGCACAGATACGCAGTATTTT
CDR3 protein: CASSLEGHLGTDTQYF
clone size: .
V gene: TRBV5-5
D gene: .
J gene: TRBJ2-3

CDR3 DNA: TGCGCCAGCAGCGGCGGCGATTCCACTGAAGCTTTCTTT
CDR3 protein: CASSGGDSTEAFF
clone size: .
V gene: TRBV5-1
D gene: .
J gene: TRBJ1-1

CDR3 DNA: TGTGCCAGCAGCGAGACAGGGGGCGGAGAGACCCAGTACTTC
CDR3 protein: CASSETGGGETQYF
clone size: .
V gene: TRBV7-8
D gene: TRBD1
J gene: TRBJ2-5

CDR3 DNA: TGTGCCAGCAGCTTACCCGGGAGCTCTGGGGCCAACGTCCTGACTTTC
CDR3 protein: CASSLPGSSGANVLTF
clone size: once
V gene: TRBV7-3
D gene: .
J gene: TRBJ2-6

CDR3 DNA: TGCGCCAGCAGCTTGAAGGGACAGGGAAGTTTTGGGGGTGACACTGAAGCTTTCTTT
CDR3 protein: CASSLKGQGSFGGDTEAFF
clone size: few
V gene: TRBV5-1
D gene: TRBD1
J gene: TRBJ1-1

CDR3 DNA: TGTGCCAGCAGTGCCTTGACTAGCGGGAGGAGCTCCTACAATGAGCAGTTCTTC
CDR3 protein: CASSALTSGRSSYNEQFF
clone size: once
V gene: TRBV2
D gene: TRBD2
J gene: TRBJ2-1

CDR3 DNA: TGTGCCAGCAGTTACAGAGAGAGGGGAGGCTCACCCCTCCACTTT
CDR3 protein: CASSYRERGGSPLHF
clone size: .
V gene: TRBV6-5
D gene: .
J gene: TRBJ1-6

CDR3 DNA: TGTGCCAGCAGTTTGTCTCCCGGGGAGCTGTTTTTT
CDR3 protein: CASSLSPGELFF
clone size: .
V gene: TRBV28
D gene: .
J gene: TRBJ2-2

CDR3 DNA: TGTGCCAGCAGCCAGACTCCGGGGACTAGCGGGGGTAGGGAGCTGTTTTTT
CDR3 protein: CASSQTPGTSGGRELFF
clone size: .
V gene: TRBV4-2
D gene: TRBD2
J gene: TRBJ2-2

CDR3 DNA: TGTGCCAGCAGCGCGGGACAGCAAGAGACCCAGTACTTC
CDR3 protein: CASSAGQQETQYF
clone size: once
V gene: TRBV9
D gene: TRBD1
J gene: TRBJ2-5

CDR3 DNA: TGTGCCAGCAGCGTCGACAGGGGTCCGCAACTTGAAGCTTTCTTT
CDR3 protein: CASSVDRGPQLEAFF
clone size: .
V gene: TRBV5-6
D gene: TRBD1
J gene: TRBJ1-1

CDR3 DNA: TGCACCGGACAGTCTATGAACACTGAAGCTTTCTTT
CDR3 protein: CTGQSMNTEAFF
clone size: once
V gene: TRBV29-1
D gene: .
J gene: TRBJ1-1

CDR3 DNA: TGTGCCAGCAGCTCCCCATACGGGGGGGCCAAGACCCAGTACTTC
CDR3 protein: CASSSPYGGAKTQYF
clone size: once
V gene: TRBV11-2
D gene: TRBD2
J gene: TRBJ2-5

CDR3 DNA: TGTGCCAGCAGTTTTACCTTACAGCCTCCAGCAGGTTCACCCCTCCACTTT
CDR3 protein: CASSFTLQPPAGSPLHF
clone size: .
V gene: TRBV27
D gene: .
J gene: TRBJ1-6

CDR3 DNA: TGCAGCGTTGAAGATCGGAGGACCCTCCGAGCGACCCAGTACTTC
CDR3 protein: CSVEDRRTLRATQYF
clone size: .
V gene: TRBV29-1
D gene: .
J gene: TRBJ2-5

CDR3 DNA: TGTGCCTGGAGTGTACTCGAGGAGCAGCCCCAGCATTTT
CDR3 protein: CAWSVLEEQPQHF
clone size: few
V gene: TRBV30
D gene: .
J gene: TRBJ1-5

CDR3 DNA: TGTGCCAGCTCACCCGGACTAGCCGGAAACACCGGGGAGCTGTTTTTT
CDR3 protein: CASSPGLAGNTGELFF
clone size: once
V gene: TRBV18
D gene: TRBD2
J gene: TRBJ2-2

CDR3 DNA: TGTGCCAGCAGTGATGTGGGACAGGGGCGCTACGAGCAGTACTTC
CDR3 protein: CASSDVGQGRYEQYF
clone size: .
V gene: TRBV6-1
D gene: TRBD1
J gene: TRBJ2-7

CDR3 DNA: TGTGCCAGCCAGAGGACAGGGCATCAGCCCCAGCATTTT
CDR3 protein: CASQRTGHQPQHF
clone size: .
V gene: TRBV11-1
D gene: TRBD1
J gene: TRBJ1-5

CDR3 DNA: TGTGCCAGCAGTCGGGGGAAAGGGCCAGCAGAGACCCAGTACTTC
CDR3 protein: CASSRGKGPAETQYF
clone size: few
V gene: TRBV5-6
D gene: .
J gene: TRBJ2-5

CDR3 DNA: TGTGCCAGCAGTCGAGGACAGGGGGCCGCCTACGAGCAGTACTTC
CDR3 protein: CASSRGQGAAYEQYF
clone size: once
V gene: TRBV7-9
D gene: TRBD1
J gene: TRBJ2-7

CDR3 DNA: TGTGCCAGCTCGTTACAGGGCCACGAGCAGTACTTC
CDR3 protein: CASSLQGHEQYF
clone size: .
V gene: TRBV18
D gene: .
J gene: TRBJ2-7

CDR3 DNA: TGTGCCAGCAGCTTAGTCACTAGCGGGCCACCCACAGATACGCAGTATTTT
CDR3 protein: CASSLVTSGPPTDTQYF
clone size: .
V gene: TRBV11-2
D gene: TRBD2
J gene: TRBJ2-3

CDR3 DNA: TGTGCCAGCTCACTGGACAGGGGAGGGGTAAATTCACCCCTCCACTTT
CDR3 protein: CASSLDRGGVNSPLHF
clone size: once
V gene: TRBV18
D gene: TRBD1
J gene: TRBJ1-6

CDR3 DNA: TGTGCCAGCTCACCACCGGTCGGGGGGGGCTCTGAAGCTTTCTTT
CDR3 protein: CASSPPVGGGSEAFF
clone size: .
V gene: TRBV18
D gene: .
J gene: TRBJ1-1

CDR3 DNA: TGTGCCAGCAGACCGGGCCGAAGGGGGCTAAAAATTAATGAAAAACTGTTTTTT
CDR3 protein: CASRPGRRGLKINEKLFF
clone size: .
V gene: TRBV7-2
D gene: TRBD1
J gene: TRBJ1-4

CDR3 DNA: TGTGCCAGCAGTCGGGGGGGGTCCTACGAGCAGTACTTC
CDR3 protein: CASSRGGSYEQYF
clone size: .
V gene: TRBV28
D gene: TRBD2
J gene: TRBJ2-7

CDR3 DNA: TGTGCCACCAGCAGAGATAAGGGAGGTCAGCCCCAGCATTTT
CDR3 protein: CATSRDKGGQPQHF
clone size: few
V gene: TRBV15
D gene: .
J gene: TRBJ1-5

CDR3 DNA: TGTGCCAGCTCACCAACCGGGACAGGGGAGAGCTACGAGCAGTACTTC
CDR3 protein: CASSPTGTGESYEQYF
clone size: .
V gene: TRBV18
D gene: TRBD1
J gene: TRBJ2-7

CDR3 DNA: TGTGCCAGCAGTGATGACATCGGCTACGAGCAGTACTTC
CDR3 protein: CASSDDIGYEQYF
clone size: .
V gene: TRBV6-1
D gene: .
J gene: TRBJ2-7

CDR3 DNA: TGTGCCAGCTCTCCGGCCCCGGGACAGGCGGTCGAGCAGTTCTTC
CDR3 protein: CASSPAPGQAVEQFF
clone size: .
V gene: TRBV18
D gene: TRBD1
J gene: TRBJ2-1

CDR3 DNA: TGCGCCAGCAGTCAATGCAGGCTCTATGGCTACACCTTC
CDR3 protein: CASSQCRLYGYTF
clone size: few
V gene: TRBV23-1
D gene: .
J gene: TRBJ1-2

CDR3 DNA: TGTGCCAGCAGCCCTGGTGGCAGTCTCATCTACGAGCAGTACTTC
CDR3 protein: CASSPGGSLIYEQYF
clone size: .
V gene: TRBV13
D gene: .
J gene: TRBJ2-7

CDR3 DNA: TGTGCCAGCAGCTTAGCGTTAGGGAGGGTTACGTACACTGAAGCTTTCTTT
CDR3 protein: CASSLALGRVTYTEAFF
clone size: .
V gene: TRBV7-8
D gene: .
J gene: TRBJ1-1

CDR3 DNA: TGTGCCAGCAGCCCAAGGCAGGGTTCCTACGAGCAGTACTTC
CDR3 protein: CASSPRQGSYEQYF
clone size: few
V gene: TRBV4-2
D gene: .
J gene: TRBJ2-7